Reported below is one T cell receptor beta chain. Its target is unknown. TCRdb's copy holds only in-frame clones and misses some; the assay was immunoSEQ multiplex PCR. The repertoire holds a few hundred thousand clones, with 70% to 90% as singletons. These data originate in a study of Ad26.COV2.S vaccination and SARS-CoV-2 variants. Study outcomes and limitations: Participants given vaccine showed non-spike TCR breadth similar to that of placebo recipients. Possible underestimation of total T cell responses by the TCR breadth and depth analyses was noted.

Trimming shortened V by 1 base and J by 3 bases, and 9 bases separated the two germline ends. Germline V gene data show CDR1 as GTSNPN and CDR2 as SVGIG (reference sequence). The length of the CDR3 is 13 residues. Regarding treatment: 15 to 20 received Ad26.COV2.S at low or high dose, single or two shots; a few received placebo; per-sample allocation not given. The samples date from day 63 after the first vaccine or placebo injection. Sequencing used peripheral blood, obtained in a trial of Ad26.COV2.S vaccine versus placebo. This chain links TRBV30 with TRBJ1-2, with D maybe TRBD1 (5 bases). This clonotype originated in a person aged 18-65 years who received the Ad26.COV2.S COVID-19 vaccine or a placebo. The CDR3 bases are TGTGCCTGGAGTGCCGACAGTGACTATGGCTACACCTTC. This codes for CAWSADSDYGYTF.